Shown below are 16 T cell receptor beta chains from a single sample sequenced in a study of T cell responses to AZD1222 COVID-19 vaccine (TCRdb year 2021). Library preparation used the immunoSEQ multiplex PCR assay. Entries here come from immuneACCESS through TCRdb and include only in-frame sequences with V and J called. Some clones fail to appear in such tables; in the studies checked, an unresolved V gene covers under half of the shortfall, and the cause of the remainder is unknown. This sample gives 150,000 to 200,000 clones in total; roughly nine tenths of them show up just once. The ten largest make up roughly 3.1% of the sample. The time point label corresponds to: baseline before first vaccination. The starting material was peripheral blood, obtained on day 0 of AZD1222 vaccination. All receptors derive from an adult in good health.

Points on this clone: This CDR3 is also generated by other DNA sequences in the sample. This sequence joins TRBV4-2 and TRBJ1-5, with no clear D. V was trimmed by 1 base and J by 2 bases, leaving 3 bases between them. The V gene's germline CDR1 is LGHNA and CDR2 YNFKEQ. This CDR3 has 13 residues. The CDR3 nucleotides are TGTGCCAGCAGCCAAGGGGGCAATCAGCCCCAGCATTTT. Its protein product is CASSQGGNQPQHF.

V usage is TRBV11-1 and J usage is TRBJ2-5; no firm D call. This CDR3 is built from 14 residues. V lost 5 bases and J 5 bases, leaving 15 bases between the germline ends. Per the germline V gene, CDR1 is SGHAT and CDR2 is FQDESV (reference sequence). CDR3 nucleotides: TGTGCCAGCAGCCGACGGGCCTCCGGGGAGACCCAGTACTTC. As protein: CASSRRASGETQYF.

This chain links TRBV6-5 with TRBJ2-1, with 9 bases identical to TRBD2. CDR1 is MNHEY and CDR2 is SVGAGI in the germline V gene. The CDR3 is 15 amino acids. Germline trimming cut 2 bases from V and 5 bases from J; bases unmatched to any gene: 4. The CDR3 sequence is CASSYRSGGNNEQFF. The CDR3 DNA sequence: TGTGCCAGCAGTTACCGGAGCGGGGGGAACAATGAGCAGTTCTTC.

This sequence joins TRBV9 and TRBJ2-2; D remains unclear. This CDR3 has 13 amino acids. The V end lost 3 bases, the J end lost 4 bases, and 7 bases lay between the germline ends. Germline loops: CDR1 SGDLS, CDR2 YYNGEE. In DNA, the CDR3 is TGTGCCAGCAGCGCGTTTGGCACCGGGGAGCTGTTTTTT. Translating gives CASSAFGTGELFF.

The genes are TRBV10-3 and TRBJ2-2, with D perhaps TRBD1 (5 bases). The V gene's germline CDR1 is ENHRY and CDR2 SYGVKD. The CDR3 covers 15 residues. V shed 8 bases and J shed 1 base, with 14 bases lying between them. CDR3 DNA sequence: TGTGCCATCGGGCAGGGTGAAAGGAACACCGGGGAGCTGTTTTTT. It yields the protein CAIGQGERNTGELFF.

This chain joins TRBV27 and TRBJ2-7; 13 bases match TRBD2. The germline gives CDR1 MNHEY, CDR2 SMNVEV (reference sequence). The CDR3 length is 14 residues. V trimming: 6 bases; J trimming: 6 bases; junction bases outside the gene matches: 5. CDR3 sequence: CASSPRLAGGEQYF. CDR3 nucleotide sequence: TGTGCCAGCAGCCCTAGACTAGCGGGGGGCGAGCAGTACTTC.

This clone occurred once. This sequence joins TRBV5-8 and TRBJ2-5; 7 nucleotides match TRBD2. The CDR3 spans 16 residues. V lost 5 bases to trimming and J lost 2 bases; unmatched junction nucleotides: 12. CDR1 and CDR2 from the germline V gene are SGHTS and YDEGEE. The CDR3 is CASSPGGGGTQETQYF. The CDR3 DNA sequence: TGTGCCAGCAGTCCCGGAGGCGGGGGAACACAAGAGACCCAGTACTTC.

This clone came up once. The chain joins TRBV9 to TRBJ2-3; 9 nucleotides line up with TRBD2. The ends lost 3 bases at V and 1 base at J; junction bases unmatched: 3. Germline V CDR1 and CDR2: SGDLS, YYNGEE. The CDR3 sequence is 15 residues long. CDR3 sequence (DNA): TGTGCCAGCAGCGGCGGGGGGGCCGGCACAGATACGCAGTATTTT. This sequence encodes CASSGGGAGTDTQYF.

The chain recombines TRBV7-9 with TRBJ2-7, with 7 bases that match TRBD1. Looked up from germline, CDR1 is SEHNR and CDR2 is FQNEAQ (reference sequence). The CDR3 covers 15 residues. The J segment lost 2 bases and the V segment lost 5 bases, leaving 9 bases of the junction unmatched. The CDR3 sequence: CASSQQTGRPYEQYF. In DNA form, the CDR3 reads TGTGCCAGCAGCCAACAGACAGGGCGACCCTACGAGCAGTACTTC.

The chain combines TRBV6-1 with TRBJ1-1; TRBD1 might be the D (5 bases). The germline V and J ends were trimmed by 1 base and 0 bases, with 15 bases remaining between them. Germline CDR1 and CDR2: MNHNS and SASEGT. The CDR3 spans 17 residues. The CDR3 nucleotides read TGTGCCAGCAGTGAAGGGGGTTGGGAGGGGATGAACACTGAAGCTTTCTTT. Translated: CASSEGGWEGMNTEAFF.

The V gene is TRBV11-3, the J gene TRBJ2-2; D remains ambiguous. The CDR3 contains 13 residues. Trimming stripped 4 bases from V and 8 bases from J, with 11 bases between. Germline CDR1 reads SGHNT; CDR2 reads YENEEA. The CDR3 nucleotides read TGTGCCAGCAGCTCGGAGAGGTCTGGGGAGCTGTTTTTT. Its protein product is CASSSERSGELFF.

The chain carries TRBV5-1 and TRBJ2-5, with 7 positions matching TRBD1. Germline lookup yields CDR1 SGHRS and CDR2 YFSETQ. The CDR3 spans 13 residues. With V trimmed by 4 bases and J by 3 bases, 3 bases remained unmatched. In DNA form, the CDR3 reads TGCGCCAGCAGCCGGGACAGAAAAGAGACCCAGTACTTC. Translated: CASSRDRKETQYF.

The CDR3 spells CASGLQGLTNEKLFF. CDR3 sequence (DNA): TGTGCTAGTGGTTTACAGGGGTTGACTAATGAAAAACTGTTTTTT. V and J are TRBV12-5 and TRBJ1-4; 7 nucleotides agree with TRBD1. The CDR3 loop spans 15 amino acids. Germline trimming cut 3 bases from V and 2 bases from J; bases unmatched to any gene: 3. In germline, CDR1 is LGHNT, CDR2 FRNRAP.

The chain links TRBV6-6 to TRBJ1-1; D possibly corresponds to TRBD1 (6 bases). This CDR3 has 13 residues. Germline values: CDR1 MNHNY, CDR2 SVGAGI (reference sequence). The V and J ends lost 8 bases and 3 bases respectively, with 13 bases between them. CDR3 amino acids: CASWGPRDTEAFF. DNA of the CDR3: TGTGCCAGCTGGGGGCCTCGGGACACTGAAGCTTTCTTT.

This chain links TRBV6-1 with TRBJ1-2; 7 bases match TRBD1. The CDR3 spans 15 residues. CDR1 is MNHNS and CDR2 is SASEGT in the germline V gene. Germline trimming cut 1 base from V and 4 bases from J; bases unmatched to any gene: 6. CDR3 DNA sequence: TGTGCCAGCAGTGAAGGGGGGACAGCCCTCTATGGCTACACCTTC. Amino acids: CASSEGGTALYGYTF.

The chain recombines TRBV5-6 with TRBJ2-7, with D possibly called TRBD1 or TRBD2 (5 bases each). The V and J ends lost 0 bases and 1 base respectively, with 8 bases between them. Germline V gene data show CDR1 as SGHDT and CDR2 as YYEEEE. The CDR3 consists of 14 residues. CDR3 protein: CASSLAGQSYEQYF. As DNA, the CDR3 is TGTGCCAGCAGCTTGGCGGGGCAGTCCTACGAGCAGTACTTC. Full variable domain (remainder filled in from reference TRBV5-6 and TRBJ2-7): DAGVTQSPTHLIKTRGQQVTLRCSPKSGHDTVSWYQQALGQGPQFIFQYYEEEERQRGNFPDRFSGHQFPNYSSELNVNALLLGDSALYLCASSLAGQSYEQYFGPGTRLTVT.